The 20 T cell receptor beta chains listed next were all sequenced from one sample in a study of T cell responses to AZD1222 COVID-19 vaccine. Generated by immunoSEQ multiplex PCR, the TCRdb table keeps only in-frame clones and is missing some. The sample carries roughly 80,000 clones, just over 90% recorded once. Source: peripheral blood, taken 28 days after the second AZD1222 dose. These receptors all come from an adult who received the AZD1222 COVID-19 vaccine.

The chain couples TRBV6-4 to TRBJ2-5; 9 bases line up with TRBD2. V lost 6 bases and J lost 2; bases outside the gene matches: 13. Germline lookup yields CDR1 MRHNA and CDR2 SNTAGT. This CDR3 is 17 amino acids long. This chain's CDR3 is CASSTTRLAAVQETQYF. The DNA for the CDR3 is TGTGCCAGCAGCACAACCAGACTAGCGGCGGTACAAGAGACCCAGTACTTC.

The rearrangement joins TRBV5-5 to TRBJ1-4, with D perhaps matching TRBD1 (5 bases). This CDR3 comprises 17 residues. Between the trimmed V and J ends, which lost 0 bases and 7 bases, there was a span of 19 bases. CDR1 is SGHKS and CDR2 is YYEKEE in the germline V gene (reference sequence). The CDR3, as DNA: TGTGCCAGCAGCTTGGTCGGCCCGCAGGGAATGGGTGAAAAACTGTTTTTT. It is translated as CASSLVGPQGMGEKLFF.

The V gene is TRBV9, the J gene TRBJ1-5, with TRBD1 matching over 8 bases. The germline CDR1 and CDR2 sequences are SGDLS and YYNGEE. After removal of 9 bases from V and 0 bases from J, the junction contained 11 bases not matched to a gene. The CDR3 extends over 16 amino acids. CDR3 nucleotide sequence: TGTGCCATCTTTGAGGTACAGGGGGGTAGCAATCAGCCCCAGCATTTT. Translation gives CAIFEVQGGSNQPQHF.

V is TRBV12-3 or TRBV12-4 and J is TRBJ2-7; unclear D gene. This CDR3 is built from 13 residues. V was pared by 2 bases and J by 6 bases, with 11 bases between. The CDR3 reads CASSLQLRSEQYF. DNA for the CDR3: TGTGCCAGCAGTTTACAGTTACGCTCCGAGCAGTACTTC.

This clone was observed once. The J gene is TRBJ1-1, the V gene TRBV7-2; D is unclear. The germline V gene encodes CDR1 SGHTA and CDR2 FQGNSA. This CDR3 is built from 12 residues. Trimming removed 0 bases from V and 6 bases from J, with 5 bases in between. In DNA, the CDR3 is TGTGCCAGCAGCTTAGCTAGATCTGAAGCTTTCTTT. Translated, it gives CASSLARSEAFF.

V usage is TRBV27 and J usage is TRBJ2-3; no reliable D call. This CDR3 region has 16 residues. Trimming shortened V by 0 bases and J by 0 bases, and 10 bases separated the two germline ends. Germline-derived CDR1 and CDR2 are MNHEY and SMNVEV (reference sequence). The CDR3 loop reads CASSLSITYSTDTQYF. The CDR3, as DNA: TGTGCCAGCAGTTTATCGATCACATATAGCACAGATACGCAGTATTTT.

The chain employs TRBV11-3 and TRBJ2-7; 13 positions agree with TRBD2. The V gene's germline CDR1 is SGHNT and CDR2 YENEEA. Trimming removed 6 bases from V and 5 bases from J; junction bases left unmatched: 7. The CDR3 has 15 residues. CDR3 sequence (DNA): TGTGCCAGCAGTCGGGGACTAGCGGGAACCGACGAGCAGTACTTC. This sequence encodes CASSRGLAGTDEQYF.

This clone was seen just once. The chain has TRBV30 and TRBJ1-1, with TRBD1 as a possible D gene (5 bases). V lost 0 bases and J 2 bases, leaving 22 bases between the germline ends. Germline CDR1 GTSNPN, CDR2 SVGIG (reference sequence). This CDR3 is built from 18 residues. The CDR3 DNA reads TGTGCCTGGAGTGTACGCCGGGGCTTCGGAAGCATCAACACTGAAGCTTTCTTT. Translating it yields CAWSVRRGFGSINTEAFF.

This chain connects TRBV6-5 to TRBJ1-6, with 8 bases aligning to TRBD1. CDR1 is MNHEY, CDR2 SVGAGI, per germline. The trim removed 6 bases at V and 9 bases at J, leaving 10 bases unmatched. This CDR3 region has 15 residues. CDR3 in amino acids: CASRHDYRGSSPLHF. The CDR3 DNA sequence: TGTGCCAGCAGACACGATTACAGGGGGAGTTCACCCCTCCACTTT.

The J gene is TRBJ1-1, the V gene TRBV18; the D gene is possibly TRBD1 (5 bases). This CDR3 comprises 14 residues. CDR1 and CDR2 from the germline V gene are KGHSH and LQKENI. V lost 2 bases and J lost 0, with 7 bases in between. Here the CDR3 reads CASSPGAVNTEAFF. DNA for the CDR3: TGTGCCAGCTCACCAGGGGCCGTGAACACTGAAGCTTTCTTT.

This clone turned up a few times. The chain joins TRBV7-2 to TRBJ1-1; D is possibly TRBD1 (5 bases). V was shortened by 2 bases and J by 6 bases, with 10 bases between the two germline ends. Germline CDR1 SGHTA, CDR2 FQGNSA. This CDR3 is 13 amino acids long. CDR3 region: CASSLLRGAEAFF. CDR3 coding DNA: TGTGCCAGCAGCTTACTGCGGGGCGCTGAAGCTTTCTTT. The whole variable domain, filled in from reference TRBV7-2 and TRBJ1-1, reads GAGVSQSPSNKVTEKGKDVELRCDPISGHTALYWYRQSLGQGLEFLIYFQGNSAPDKSGLPSDRFSAERTGGSVSTLTIQRTQQEDSAVYLCASSLLRGAEAFFGQGTRLTVV.

The rearrangement uses TRBV11-3 and TRBJ2-7; D ambiguous. The germline CDR1 and CDR2 sequences are SGHNT and YENEEA. CDR3 length: 12 amino acids. Trimming took 5 bases from V and 5 from J, leaving 10 bases between them. CDR3 coding DNA: TGTGCCAGCAGCCAACAGAGCCACGAGCAGTACTTC. This sequence encodes CASSQQSHEQYF.

This clone was picked up a small number of times. The chain is built from TRBV6-5 and TRBJ1-1; TRBD1 might be the D (6 bases). In germline, CDR1 is MNHEY, CDR2 SVGAGI. The CDR3 length is 12 residues. The V end was cut by 6 bases, the J end by 4 bases, with 9 bases between. For the CDR3, the DNA is TGTGCCAGCAGACAGGGCGTCACTGAAGCTTTCTTT. Amino acid sequence: CASRQGVTEAFF.

The gene calls are TRBV7-3 and TRBJ1-1, with TRBD1 matching 7 bases. The V segment lost 5 bases and the J segment 10 bases; nucleotides outside the gene matches: 16. The CDR3 length is 15 residues. CDR1 is SGHTA and CDR2 is FQGTGA in the germline V gene. This chain's CDR3 is CASSADSGQRGGAFF. Here the CDR3 DNA reads TGTGCCAGCAGCGCGGACTCGGGACAGCGCGGGGGAGCTTTCTTT.

The V and J genes are TRBV7-3 and TRBJ1-1; TRBD1 is a possible D gene (5 bases). This CDR3 spans 15 amino acids. The germline gives CDR1 SGHTA, CDR2 FQGTGA. The germline V and J ends were trimmed by 5 bases and 3 bases, with 16 bases remaining between them. CDR3: CASSKSGMSDTEAFF. Here the CDR3 DNA reads TGTGCCAGCAGCAAATCAGGGATGAGCGACACTGAAGCTTTCTTT.

The chain recombines TRBV19 with TRBJ1-2; D is possibly TRBD1 (5 bases). Germline CDR1 is LNHDA and CDR2 is SQIVND (reference sequence). This CDR3 spans 16 amino acids. The V end lost 7 bases, the J end lost 2 bases, and 20 bases lay between the germline ends. The CDR3 loop is CASKGDGRSGNYGYTF. The DNA for the CDR3 is TGTGCCAGTAAAGGGGACGGCCGATCCGGGAACTATGGCTACACCTTC.

The V and J genes are TRBV13 and TRBJ2-7; possible D gene TRBD2, 6 bases. V was trimmed by 3 bases and J by 1 base, leaving 7 bases between them. Germline CDR1 PRHDT, CDR2 FYEKMQ (reference sequence). The CDR3 runs to 13 residues. CDR3 sequence reads: CASSLGGSYEQYF. As DNA, the CDR3 is TGTGCCAGCAGCTTGGGGGGTTCCTACGAGCAGTACTTC.

This rearrangement joins TRBV30 to TRBJ1-2; unclear D gene. The V and J ends lost 1 base and 4 bases respectively, with 10 bases between them. The CDR3 runs to 13 residues. The germline gives CDR1 GTSNPN, CDR2 SVGIG (reference sequence). CDR3 DNA: TGTGCCTGGAGTGAGACTGGTTCCTATGGCTACACCTTC. Translation gives CAWSETGSYGYTF.

This chain connects TRBV4-2 to TRBJ1-2, with a weak D call TRBD1 (6 bases). This CDR3 has 13 amino acids. V lost 8 bases and J 8 bases, leaving 18 bases between the germline ends. Germline loops: CDR1 LGHNA, CDR2 YNFKEQ. The DNA for the CDR3 is TGTGCCAGCGGTTTTGGGGGGCCGGGGGGCTACACCTTC. It is translated as CASGFGGPGGYTF.

The V gene is TRBV7-8, the J gene TRBJ2-5; either TRBD1 or TRBD2 may supply D (6 bases each). This CDR3 spans 14 amino acids. Looked up from germline, CDR1 is SGHVS and CDR2 is FQNEAQ. With 6 bases removed from V and 4 bases from J, the gap between germline ends came to 15 bases. CDR3 sequence: CASSRGGQGETQYF. The CDR3 bases are TGTGCCAGCAGTCGAGGGGGGCAGGGAGAGACCCAGTACTTC.